A single sample gave rise to the 10 T cell receptor beta chains below, sequenced in a study of blood T cells in healthy people across ages. Sample-barcoded 5' priming and a J-beta primer mix drove a second PCR of roughly 6 to 12 cycles. TCRdb recomputed calls from the 5' RACE reads with MiXCR, one row per CDR3 protein. The sample consists of fewer than 900,000 distinct CDR3 sequences, more than 40% of them appearing once. Sequencing input: blood. All receptors derive from a woman aged 55-69 years in good health.

This clonotype was seen more than once but under ten times. This chain uses TRBV27 with TRBJ2-6; D is perhaps TRBD1 (6 bases). The V gene lost 4 bases and the J gene lost 2 bases, with 12 bases spanning the gap. The germline CDR1 and CDR2 sequences are MNHEY and SMNVEV (reference sequence). CDR3 length: 16 residues. CDR3 residues: CASSSIQGTGANVLTF. The CDR3 DNA reads as TGTGCCAGCAGTTCGATACAGGGTACTGGGGCCAACGTCCTGACTTTC.

This chain joins TRBV5-1 and TRBJ1-2, with D maybe TRBD1 (6 bases). CDR3 length: 14 residues. V gave up 4 bases and J gave up 4 bases, with 14 bases separating them. CDR1 SGHRS and CDR2 YFSETQ come from the germline V gene. CDR3: CASSPGGTSYGYTF. CDR3 nucleotides: TGCGCCAGCAGCCCGGGCGGGACAAGCTATGGCTACACCTTC. The full variable domain, its missing parts supplied by reference TRBV5-1 and TRBJ1-2, is KAGVTQTPRYLIKTRGQQVTLSCSPISGHRSVSWYQQTPGQGLQFLFEYFSETQRNKGNFPGRFSGRQFSNSRSEMNVSTLELGDSALYLCASSPGGTSYGYTFGSGTRLTVV.

As regards this clonotype: A much larger clone sits a single nucleotide away, making a read error possible. This sequence joins TRBV28 and TRBJ2-7; a possible D gene is TRBD2 (6 bases). Germline V gene lookup returns CDR1 MDHEN and CDR2 SYDVKM. Trimming removed 7 bases from V and 4 bases from J, with 26 bases in between. The CDR3 runs to 17 residues. In DNA form, the CDR3 reads TGTGCCAGCATGTTGGGAGGAACTCGCAACAGGCCTTACGAGCAGTACTTC. Its translation is CASMLGGTRNRPYEQYF. Full variable domain (missing parts from reference TRBV28 and TRBJ2-7): DVKVTQSSRYLVKRTGEKVFLECVQDMDHENMFWYRQDPGLGLRLIYFSYDVKMKEKGDIPEGYSVSREKKERFSLILESASTNQTSMYLCASMLGGTRNRPYEQYFGPGTRLTVT.

The chain combines TRBV20-1 with TRBJ2-3; 11 nucleotides align to TRBD2. Germline CDR1 DFQATT, CDR2 SNEGSKA (reference sequence). The length of the CDR3 is 17 residues. V shed 4 bases and J 4 bases; nucleotides not matched to a gene: 13. This chain's CDR3 is CSATGGTSGSRADTQYF. The DNA for the CDR3 is TGCAGTGCTACCGGGGGTACTAGCGGGAGTAGGGCAGATACGCAGTATTTT.

This clonotype has just a few counts. The rearrangement uses TRBV6-1 and TRBJ2-7; the D is unclear. CDR1 is MNHNS, CDR2 SASEGT, per germline. V lost 8 bases and J lost 3, with 8 bases in between. The CDR3 totals 11 residues. The CDR3: CASLNSYEQYF. The CDR3 bases are TGTGCCAGCCTTAACAGCTACGAGCAGTACTTC.

The chain joins TRBV7-2 to TRBJ2-5; a possible D gene is TRBD1 (7 bases). Trimming took 0 bases from V and 1 from J, leaving 12 bases between them. Germline V gene lookup returns CDR1 SGHTA and CDR2 FQGNSA. The CDR3 consists of 16 residues. The CDR3: CASSLAQGGGQETQYF. CDR3 DNA sequence: TGTGCCAGCAGCTTAGCTCAGGGGGGTGGCCAAGAGACCCAGTACTTC. The whole variable domain, filled in from reference TRBV7-2 and TRBJ2-5, reads GAGVSQSPSNKVTEKGKDVELRCDPISGHTALYWYRQSLGQGLEFLIYFQGNSAPDKSGLPSDRFSAERTGGSVSTLTIQRTQQEDSAVYLCASSLAQGGGQETQYFGPGTRLLVL.

This clonotype is a singleton in its sample. CDR3 sequence (DNA): TGTGCCAGCAGCTTGGAGTTGTACAATGAGCAGTTCTTC. Amino acid sequence: CASSLELYNEQFF. This chain joins TRBV7-2 and TRBJ2-1; D not resolved. Germline-derived CDR1 and CDR2 are SGHTA and FQGNSA. The CDR3 has 13 amino acids. V shed 3 bases and J shed 4 bases, with 7 bases lying between them.

This clonotype was recorded a few times. This chain connects TRBV12-3 or TRBV12-4 to TRBJ1-4; D is undetermined. The CDR3 extends over 14 amino acids. The ends were cut back, 4 bases at V and 5 bases at J, with 11 bases in the middle. Here the CDR3 DNA reads TGTGCCAGCAGTTGGAGGCAGGCGAATGAAAAACTGTTTTTT. This encodes CASSWRQANEKLFF.

This clonotype was observed many times. The rearrangement links TRBV20-1 to TRBJ2-5, with a possible D match to TRBD2 (5 bases). In germline, CDR1 is DFQATT, CDR2 SNEGSKA (reference sequence). The length of the CDR3 is 14 residues. Trimming removed 3 bases at V and 2 bases at J, with 13 bases between. The CDR3 protein is CSARLRASQETQYF. CDR3 bases: TGCAGTGCTAGGTTGAGGGCGAGTCAAGAGACCCAGTACTTC.

This clonotype turned up a few times. The chain is built from TRBV24-1 and TRBJ2-3, with TRBD2 matching 10 bases. J lost 3 bases, V lost 7 bases, and 6 bases had no gene match. The CDR3 length is 15 residues. Germline loops: CDR1 KGHDR, CDR2 SFDVKD. CDR3 loop: CATSPSGSGTDTQYF. The CDR3 region has the DNA TGTGCCACCAGCCCTAGCGGGAGTGGTACAGATACGCAGTATTTT.